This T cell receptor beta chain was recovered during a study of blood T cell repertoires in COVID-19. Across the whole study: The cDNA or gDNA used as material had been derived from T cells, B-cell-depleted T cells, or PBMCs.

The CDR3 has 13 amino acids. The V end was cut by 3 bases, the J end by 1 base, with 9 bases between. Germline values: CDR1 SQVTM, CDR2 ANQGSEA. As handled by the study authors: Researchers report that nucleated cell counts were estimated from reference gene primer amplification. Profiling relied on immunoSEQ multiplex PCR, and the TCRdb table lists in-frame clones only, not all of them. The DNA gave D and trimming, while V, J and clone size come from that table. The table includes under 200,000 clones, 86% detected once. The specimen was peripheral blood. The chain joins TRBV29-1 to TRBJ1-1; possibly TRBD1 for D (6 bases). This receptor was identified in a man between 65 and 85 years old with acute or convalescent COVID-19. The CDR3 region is CSVDNRANTEAFF. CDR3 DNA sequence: TGCAGCGTTGACAACAGGGCGAACACTGAAGCTTTCTTT.